The clone carrying this T cell receptor beta chain showed up just a few times. No antigen is known for it. The germline CDR1 and CDR2 sequences are SNHLY and FYNNEI. This CDR3 spans 17 amino acids. V lost 5 bases, J lost 0 bases, and 10 bases stayed unmatched. These data originate in a study of T cells after posttransplantation cyclophosphamide. Whole-study results and caveats: Recipient CMV seropositivity and CMV reactivation strongly tracked TRB clonality.

The related graft donor's blood sample was taken on the day of bone marrow donation. The method was immunoSEQ multiplex PCR; TCRdb's version includes in-frame clones alone and lacks a portion of them. The sample was found to contain 36,000 or so clones, and every one recurs. J is TRBJ1-5 and V is TRBV2; 7 bases are shared with TRBD1. The clonotype comes from a girl aged 10-17 years in good health, CMV-negative, and a related stem cell transplant donor. Source material: PBMCs. CDR3 nucleotides: TGTGCCAGCAGTTCCCGAAACAGGGGAAATAGCAATCAGCCCCAGCATTTT. It yields the protein CASSSRNRGNSNQPQHF.